One and the same sample provided the 20 T cell receptor beta chains below, sequenced in a study of T cells in localized non-small cell lung cancer. Repertoires were generated with immunoSEQ multiplex PCR, while TCRdb's copy carries only in-frame clones and drops some. The profile shows over a thousand clones, about a quarter of them singletons. Sequencing was performed on normal lung tissue next to the tumor, taken before any cancer treatment. The receptors were gathered from a man aged 35 to 69 with stage I lung adenocarcinoma.

This clone is medium-sized (0.01 to 0.1%). This chain links TRBV9 with TRBJ2-6; D remains unclear. V was clipped by 0 bases and J by 2 bases, with 3 bases between them. The germline V gene has CDR1 SGDLS and CDR2 YYNGEE. This CDR3 region has 14 residues. The CDR3 reads CASSVVTGANVLTF. In DNA, the CDR3 is TGTGCCAGCAGCGTAGTTACTGGGGCCAACGTCCTGACTTTC.

The V and J genes are TRBV11-3 and TRBJ2-3, with 11 bases aligning to TRBD1. The CDR3 length is 17 residues. Trimming took 5 bases from V and 2 from J; bases not matched to a gene: 9. CDR1 and CDR2 (germline): SGHNT, YENEEA. The CDR3 DNA reads as TGTGCCAGCAGCCCCGTGGGGACAGGGGGGTACACAGATACGCAGTATTTT. Its protein is CASSPVGTGGYTDTQYF.

The J gene is TRBJ2-7, the V gene TRBV29-1, with no clear D. The germline V and J ends were trimmed by 7 bases and 0 bases, with 16 bases remaining between them. CDR3 length: 14 residues. Germline V lookup: CDR1 SQVTM, CDR2 ANQGSEA. The CDR3 spells CSARGREDSYEQYF. The CDR3 region has the DNA TGCAGCGCTAGAGGCCGCGAGGACTCCTACGAGCAGTACTTC.

This chain links TRBV11-3 with TRBJ2-5; possible D gene TRBD2, 6 bases. Trimming stripped 5 bases from V and 5 bases from J, with 18 bases between. This CDR3 has 15 residues. Germline CDR1 reads SGHNT; CDR2 reads YENEEA. The CDR3, as DNA: TGTGCCAGCAGCCCCCGAGGAGGGCTGGGGGAGACCCAGTACTTC. Translation: CASSPRGGLGETQYF.

By proportion, this clone is medium-sized. The chain is built from TRBV6-8 and TRBJ1-2; D is unresolved. V was trimmed by 6 bases and J by 5 bases, leaving 13 bases between them. This CDR3 is 13 amino acids long. CDR1 is MNHGY and CDR2 is SAAAGT in the germline V gene. The CDR3 sequence is CASRDGQVYGYTF. The CDR3 DNA reads as TGTGCCAGCAGGGATGGCCAGGTATATGGCTACACCTTC.

This clone is medium-sized within its sample. The chain couples TRBV11-3 to TRBJ2-7, with 11 bases lining up with TRBD2. V lost 5 bases to trimming and J lost 0 bases; unmatched junction nucleotides: 6. CDR3 length: 16 amino acids. The germline CDR1 and CDR2 sequences are SGHNT and YENEEA. CDR3 in amino acids: CASSGLAGGNSYEQYF. Here the CDR3 DNA reads TGTGCCAGCAGCGGACTAGCGGGCGGAAACTCCTACGAGCAGTACTTC.

The rearrangement joins TRBV19 to TRBJ1-4, with unresolved D. This CDR3 region has 15 residues. Trimming cost V 4 bases and J 0 bases, with 9 bases left between them. Germline V lookup: CDR1 LNHDA, CDR2 SQIVND (reference sequence). The CDR3 region is CASSTGLATNEKLFF. The CDR3 bases are TGTGCCAGTAGTACTGGATTAGCAACTAATGAAAAACTGTTTTTT. The full variable domain, with the rest looked up from reference TRBV19 and TRBJ1-4, is DGGITQSPKYLFRKEGQNVTLSCEQNLNHDAMYWYRQDPGQGLRLIYYSQIVNDFQKGDIAEGYSVSREKKESFPLTVTSAQKNPTAFYLCASSTGLATNEKLFFGSGTQLSVL.

This chain connects TRBV12-2 to TRBJ2-3; the DNA was not used to check the table's D call, TRBD2. TRBV12-2 is annotated as a pseudogene. The CDR3 covers 14 residues. The CDR3 protein is CASRKREITDTQYF. The CDR3 DNA sequence: TGTGCCAGTCGAAAGCGGGAGATTACAGATACGCAGTATTTT.

By proportion, this clone is medium-sized (0.01 to 0.1%). This chain uses TRBV6-8 with TRBJ1-1; 7 nucleotides agree with TRBD1. The germline gives CDR1 MNHGY, CDR2 SAAAGT. CDR3 size: 14 residues. The V segment lost 10 bases and the J segment 7 bases; nucleotides outside the gene matches: 15. The CDR3 here is CATEGATGANEAFF. Written as DNA, the CDR3 is TGTGCCACCGAGGGAGCCACAGGGGCAAATGAAGCTTTCTTT.

V gene TRBV6-8 combines with J gene TRBJ2-1; D might be TRBD2 (5 bases). There are 16 residues in the CDR3. The germline gives CDR1 MNHGY, CDR2 SAAAGT. V shed 2 bases and J shed 7 bases, with 18 bases lying between them. The CDR3: CASSYDGGWALNEQFF. DNA for the CDR3: TGTGCCAGCAGTTACGACGGCGGGTGGGCGTTGAATGAGCAGTTCTTC.

This clone was counted between two and nine times. The chain couples TRBV30 to TRBJ1-1; D is unresolved. Germline CDR1 reads GTSNPN; CDR2 reads SVGIG (reference sequence). The CDR3 length is 14 residues. V lost 3 bases and J lost 2, with 13 bases in between. In DNA, the CDR3 is TGTGCCTGGAGGGGCCAGCCCTCAAACACTGAAGCTTTCTTT. This gives the protein CAWRGQPSNTEAFF.

The chain has TRBV28 and TRBJ1-1; the D is unclear. Trimming cost V 6 bases and J 1 base, with 12 bases left between them. The CDR3 has 14 amino acids. Germline assignment: CDR1 MDHEN and CDR2 SYDVKM. CDR3 in amino acids: CASRLPHQNTEAFF. CDR3 DNA sequence: TGTGCCAGCAGGCTCCCCCACCAGAACACTGAAGCTTTCTTT.

This clone turned up a few times. The gene calls are TRBV30 and TRBJ1-6; D might be TRBD1 (5 bases). Deletions cut 0 bases from V and 9 bases from J, with 12 bases between. Germline V gene data show CDR1 as GTSNPN and CDR2 as SVGIG (reference sequence). This CDR3 region has 14 residues. The CDR3 region is CAWSVGTQSSPLHF. The CDR3 DNA is TGTGCCTGGAGTGTGGGGACTCAGAGTTCACCCCTCCACTTT.

The V gene is TRBV6-8, the J gene TRBJ2-1, with D maybe TRBD1 (6 bases). The CDR3 has 13 amino acids. V lost 4 bases to trimming and J lost 9 bases, with 13 bases between them. CDR1 and CDR2 from the germline V gene are MNHGY and SAAAGT. The CDR3 region is CASSSGQRIEQFF. CDR3 DNA sequence: TGTGCCAGCAGTTCGGGACAAAGGATTGAGCAGTTCTTC.

This chain links TRBV19 with TRBJ1-1; D remains ambiguous. The germline gives CDR1 LNHDA, CDR2 SQIVND (reference sequence). This CDR3 region has 13 residues. Trimming stripped 5 bases from V and 0 bases from J, with 7 bases between. DNA for the CDR3: TGTGCCAGTAGTCGGATGGTGAACACTGAAGCTTTCTTT. Translating gives CASSRMVNTEAFF.

This chain links TRBV10-1 with TRBJ2-3; D gene unclear. CDR1 and CDR2 from the germline V gene are WNHNN and SYGVQD (reference sequence). V dropped 4 bases and J dropped 5 bases, with 16 bases sitting between them. The CDR3 length is 15 residues. CDR3: CASSATRPRGDTQYF. CDR3 coding DNA: TGCGCCAGCAGTGCGACAAGGCCCCGCGGAGATACGCAGTATTTT.

The V gene is TRBV6-8, the J gene TRBJ1-2, with D hard to call. The CDR3 has 14 amino acids. From germline, CDR1 is MNHGY and CDR2 SAAAGT. The V end was cut by 6 bases, the J end by 4 bases, with 15 bases between. This CDR3 reads CASSPLTGSYGYTF. CDR3 sequence (DNA): TGTGCCAGCAGCCCCCTTACCGGGAGCTATGGCTACACCTTC.

Within the sample, this clone is medium-sized. This chain joins TRBV11-3 and TRBJ1-2; perhaps TRBD1 as D (5 bases). Per germline, CDR1 SGHNT and CDR2 YENEEA. The CDR3 contains 15 residues. With 5 bases removed from V and 4 bases from J, the gap between germline ends came to 17 bases. CDR3 sequence (DNA): TGTGCCAGCAGCCAAGGAGGGGAAGGCGGCTATGGCTACACCTTC. Translating it yields CASSQGGEGGYGYTF.

Judged by abundance, this clone is large. The rearrangement links TRBV5-1 to TRBJ1-1; D call uncertain. Per germline, CDR1 SGHRS and CDR2 YFSETQ. V was trimmed by 5 bases and J by 2 bases, leaving 13 bases between them. There are 14 residues in the CDR3. The CDR3 spells CASREREANTEAFF. The DNA for the CDR3 is TGCGCCAGCAGAGAACGCGAGGCTAACACTGAAGCTTTCTTT.

In this sample, this clone is medium-sized. The chain couples TRBV9 to TRBJ1-3; TRBD1 might be the D (5 bases). The CDR3 length is 13 residues. V was cut by 5 bases and J by 5 bases, with 11 bases left in between. Germline V lookup: CDR1 SGDLS, CDR2 YYNGEE. The CDR3 is CASSFDSRNTIYF. The CDR3 DNA is TGTGCCAGCAGTTTCGACAGCCGAAACACCATATATTTT. The full variable domain, completed using reference TRBV9 and TRBJ1-3, is DSGVTQTPKHLITATGQRVTLRCSPRSGDLSVYWYQQSLDQGLQFLIQYYNGEERAKGNILERFSAQQFPDLHSELNLSSLELGDSALYFCASSFDSRNTIYFGEGSWLTVV.